The 4 T cell receptor beta chains below were found in one sample sequenced in a study of regulatory dendritic cells for organ transplantation. CFSE-labeled sorted T cells met regulatory or mature dendritic cells for approximately 5 days. The assay was immunoSEQ multiplex PCR, and TCRdb's table has in-frame clones only and misses some. The table lists 7,700 or so clones, 65% to 75% of them singletons. These receptors' antigens are unknown. Sequences were obtained from memory CD4+ T cells from blood cultured with dendritic cells. The subset was: CD45RO+ memory T cells. These receptors were taken from a human donor in good health.

The V gene is TRBV19, the J gene TRBJ2-2; 12 bases map to TRBD1. This CDR3 has 13 residues. With 8 bases clipped from V and 9 bases from J, the junction kept 4 bases outside the gene matches. Germline V gene sequence: CDR1 LNHDA, CDR2 SQIVND (reference sequence). The CDR3 coding sequence is TGTGCCAGTCGGGACAGGGGGCGTCGGGAGCTGTTTTTT. It encodes CASRDRGRRELFF. Combining the CDR3 with reference TRBV19 and TRBJ2-2 gives the whole variable domain DGGITQSPKYLFRKEGQNVTLSCEQNLNHDAMYWYRQDPGQGLRLIYYSQIVNDFQKGDIAEGYSVSREKKESFPLTVTSAQKNPTAFYLCASRDRGRRELFFGEGSRLTVL.

This chain uses TRBV5-6 with TRBJ2-1; D gene uncertain. The CDR3 sequence is 14 residues long. In germline, CDR1 is SGHDT, CDR2 YYEEEE. V was trimmed by 3 bases and J by 9 bases, leaving 16 bases between them. This CDR3 is CASSSRYSGGEQFF. DNA for the CDR3: TGTGCCAGCAGCTCCCGCTATAGTGGCGGTGAGCAGTTCTTC.

This clone was detected once. This sequence joins TRBV11-3 and TRBJ2-1, with 7 bases identical to TRBD1. Germline CDR1 reads SGHNT; CDR2 reads YENEEA. The CDR3 loop spans 17 amino acids. The V gene end was trimmed by 5 bases and the J gene end by 3 bases; junction bases not matched to a gene: 13. The chain's CDR3 is CASSKFVHRGNYNEQFF. DNA for the CDR3: TGTGCCAGCAGCAAATTTGTTCACAGGGGAAACTACAATGAGCAGTTCTTC.

This rearrangement joins TRBV5-4 to TRBJ1-1, with TRBD1 matching 7 bases. V shed 4 bases and J 6 bases; nucleotides not matched to a gene: 9. From germline, CDR1 is SGHNT and CDR2 YYREEE (reference sequence). The CDR3 sequence is 14 residues long. CDR3 bases: TGTGCCAGCAGCATTCAGACAGGGCGGTCTGAAGCTTTCTTT. This gives the protein CASSIQTGRSEAFF.